This T cell receptor beta chain was identified in a study of T cell changes during pregnancy in multiple sclerosis. Assay used: immunoSEQ multiplex PCR; TCRdb lists only in-frame clones, some missing. Among 90,000 or so clones listed, about 93% were seen once. Looked up from germline, CDR1 is MNHEY and CDR2 is SVGAGI. J was trimmed by 4 bases and V by 0 bases; bases with no gene match: 3. The CDR3 runs 15 residues. V is TRBV6-5 and J is TRBJ2-7; the match to TRBD1 covers 10 bases. The sequencing used peripheral blood, collected after pregnancy. This receptor was obtained from a female donor in good health, enrolled as a control in a pregnancy study. CDR3 sequence reads: CASSYSTGGLYEQYF. CDR3 coding DNA: TGTGCCAGCAGTTACTCGACAGGGGGCTTATACGAGCAGTACTTC.